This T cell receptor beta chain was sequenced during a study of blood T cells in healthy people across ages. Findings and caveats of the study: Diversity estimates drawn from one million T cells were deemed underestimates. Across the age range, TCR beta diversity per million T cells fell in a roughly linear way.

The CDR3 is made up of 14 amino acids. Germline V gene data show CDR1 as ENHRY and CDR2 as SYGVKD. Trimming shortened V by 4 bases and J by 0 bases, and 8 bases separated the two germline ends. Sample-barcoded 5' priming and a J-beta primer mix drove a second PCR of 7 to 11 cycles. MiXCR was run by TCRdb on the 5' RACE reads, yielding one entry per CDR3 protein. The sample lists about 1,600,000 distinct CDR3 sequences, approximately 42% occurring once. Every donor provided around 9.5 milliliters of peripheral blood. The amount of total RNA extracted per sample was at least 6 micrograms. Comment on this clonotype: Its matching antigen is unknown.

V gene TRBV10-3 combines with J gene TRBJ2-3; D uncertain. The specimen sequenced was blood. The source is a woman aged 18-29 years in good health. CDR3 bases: TGTGCCATCAGTGCTACCTCTAGCACAGATACGCAGTATTTT. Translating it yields CAISATSSTDTQYF.